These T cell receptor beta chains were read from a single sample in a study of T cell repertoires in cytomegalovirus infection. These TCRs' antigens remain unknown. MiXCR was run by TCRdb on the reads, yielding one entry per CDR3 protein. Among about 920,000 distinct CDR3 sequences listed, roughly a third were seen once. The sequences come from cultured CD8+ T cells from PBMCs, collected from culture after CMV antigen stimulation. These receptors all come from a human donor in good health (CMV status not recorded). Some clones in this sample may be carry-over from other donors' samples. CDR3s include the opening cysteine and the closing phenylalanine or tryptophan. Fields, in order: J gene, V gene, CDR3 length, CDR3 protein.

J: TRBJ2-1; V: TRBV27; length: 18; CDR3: CASSLSASTNSFINEQFF
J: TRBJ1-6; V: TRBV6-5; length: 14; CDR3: CASSYSEGDSPLHF
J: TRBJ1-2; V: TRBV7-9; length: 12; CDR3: CAIQGKNYGYTF
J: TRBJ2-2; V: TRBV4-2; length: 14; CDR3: CASSHTGYSGELFF
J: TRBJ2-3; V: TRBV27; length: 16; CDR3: CASSLISGGFTDTQYF
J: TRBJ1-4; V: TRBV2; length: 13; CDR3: CASNPPENEKLFF
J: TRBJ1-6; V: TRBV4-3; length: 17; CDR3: CASSQSTGGTYNSPLHF
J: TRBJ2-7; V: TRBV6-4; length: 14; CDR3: CASSEVWADGEQYF
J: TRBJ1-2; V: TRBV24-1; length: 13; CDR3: CATQSPGDYGYTF
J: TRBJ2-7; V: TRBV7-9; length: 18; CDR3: CASSSHIRTSGGTYEQYF
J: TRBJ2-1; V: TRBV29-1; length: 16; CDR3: CSVEDPGQSSYNEQFF
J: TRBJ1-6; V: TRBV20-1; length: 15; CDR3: CSARDPGTAGSPLHF
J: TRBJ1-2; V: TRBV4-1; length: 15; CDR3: CASSQVQGAVYGYTF
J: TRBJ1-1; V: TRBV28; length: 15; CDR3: CASSPDEGVYTEAFF
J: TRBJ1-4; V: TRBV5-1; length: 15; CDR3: CASSLNSRGHEKLFF
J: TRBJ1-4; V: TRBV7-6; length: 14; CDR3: CASRSGPMNEKLFF
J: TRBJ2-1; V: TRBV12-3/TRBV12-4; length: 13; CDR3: CASSPWGNNEQFF
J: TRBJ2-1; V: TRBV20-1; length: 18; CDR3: CSASDTGVYLASYNEQFF
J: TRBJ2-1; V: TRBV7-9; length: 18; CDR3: CVSRYAGRGGIFGNEQFF
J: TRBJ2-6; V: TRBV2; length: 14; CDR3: CASLVLSGANVLTF
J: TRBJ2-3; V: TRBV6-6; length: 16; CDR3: CASSPVTGGIDPTQYF
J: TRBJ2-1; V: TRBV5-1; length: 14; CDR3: CASSFPGGNNEQFF
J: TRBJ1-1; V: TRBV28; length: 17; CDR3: CASRRAQGAPPNTEAFF
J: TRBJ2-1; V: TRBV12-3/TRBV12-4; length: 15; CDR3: CASSSPLGPLNEQFF
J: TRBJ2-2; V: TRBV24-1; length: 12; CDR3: CATSANTGELFF
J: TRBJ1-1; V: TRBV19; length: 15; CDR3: CASSPFLRANTEAFF
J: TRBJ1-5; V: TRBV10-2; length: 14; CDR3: CAGIPRPGNQPQHF
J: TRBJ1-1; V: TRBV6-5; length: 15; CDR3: CASSYYGQGMTEAFF
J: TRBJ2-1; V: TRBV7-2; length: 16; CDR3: CASSFFRFPNPNEQFF
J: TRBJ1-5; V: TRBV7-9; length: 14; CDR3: CASSLGQAMQPQHF
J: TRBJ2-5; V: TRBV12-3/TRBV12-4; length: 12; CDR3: CASTRGQETQYF
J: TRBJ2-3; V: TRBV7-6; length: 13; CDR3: CASSAPGTDTQYF
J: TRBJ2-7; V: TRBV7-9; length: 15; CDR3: CASSLYRDRTYEQYF
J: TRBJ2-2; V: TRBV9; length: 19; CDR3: CASSVEYLGTSGNTGELFF
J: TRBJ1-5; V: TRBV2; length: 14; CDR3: CASRPRAADQPQHF
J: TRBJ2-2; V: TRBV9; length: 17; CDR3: CASSPRGAGGHTGELFF
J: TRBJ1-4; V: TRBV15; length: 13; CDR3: CATSRGRQGKLFF
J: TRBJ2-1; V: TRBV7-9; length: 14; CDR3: CASRAGARMDEQFF
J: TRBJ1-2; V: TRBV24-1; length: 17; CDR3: CATSDPDRDRGNYGYTF
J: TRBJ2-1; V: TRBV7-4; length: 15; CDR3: CANSLGTSVDNEQFF
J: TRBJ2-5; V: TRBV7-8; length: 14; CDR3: CASSLGWGEETQYF
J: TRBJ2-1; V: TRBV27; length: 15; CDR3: CASSLGSRKYNEQFF
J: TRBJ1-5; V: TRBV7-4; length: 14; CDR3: CASSPYSSNQPQHF
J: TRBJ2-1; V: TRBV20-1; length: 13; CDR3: CSKPTGGLGEQFF
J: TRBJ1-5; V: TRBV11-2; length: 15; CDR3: CASSHGQGGHQPQHF
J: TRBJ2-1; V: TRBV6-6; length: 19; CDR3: CASSYLASGGAEVGNEQFF
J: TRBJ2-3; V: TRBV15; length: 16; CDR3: CATSRVGGLSTDTQYF
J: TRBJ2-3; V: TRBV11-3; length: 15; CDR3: CASSLKRGGLDTQYF
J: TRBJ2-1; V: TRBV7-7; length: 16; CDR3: CASSLRGQSSYNEQFF
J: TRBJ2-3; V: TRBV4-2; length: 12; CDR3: CASSQAPDTQYF
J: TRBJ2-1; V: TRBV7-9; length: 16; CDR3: CASSPLTGVSYNEQFF